A selection of T cell receptor beta chains follows, all from one sample in a study of T cells in Graves' hyperthyroidism and ophthalmopathy. TCRdb passed the multiplex PCR reads through MiXCR, listing each CDR3 protein once. The sample contains about 380,000 distinct CDR3 sequences, more than 12% of which appear only once. Sequencing was performed on blood. All receptors come from a woman between 25 and 40 years old with Graves' ophthalmopathy. CDR3s include the opening cysteine and the closing phenylalanine or tryptophan. Fields, in order: J gene, clone size, D gene, V gene, CDR3 DNA, CDR3 protein. A D gene is named only where the DNA matches it firmly. Size tells how often a clone was seen (once, few, many) or the class of an expanded clone, and some rows leave it out.

TRBJ2-7,NA,NA,TRBV27,TGTGCCAGCAGTGGCCCGCTCGAGCAGTACTTC,CASSGPLEQYF
TRBJ2-1,NA,TRBD2,TRBV2,TGTGCCAGCAGCGACCCCCCGGGACTAGCGGGGGGGCACTACAATGAGCAGTTCTTC,CASSDPPGLAGGHYNEQFF
TRBJ1-2,many,NA,TRBV27,TGTGCCAGCAGTTTACTACCCGCCAATGGCTACACCTTC,CASSLLPANGYTF
TRBJ2-7,many,NA,TRBV28,TGTGCCAGCAACCTCGTTCGGGACACCCCCTACGAGCAGTACTTC,CASNLVRDTPYEQYF
TRBJ2-1,many,NA,TRBV20-1,TGCAGTGCTAGAGGGAGGATGTATGAGCAGTTCTTC,CSARGRMYEQFF
TRBJ1-2,few,NA,TRBV6-1,TGTGCCAGCAGTGATTATGGGGGCTTTAACTATGGCTACACCTTC,CASSDYGGFNYGYTF
TRBJ2-7,many,NA,TRBV11-2,TGTGCCAGCAGCTTAGTGCCCGTCTACGAGCAGTACTTC,CASSLVPVYEQYF
TRBJ1-1,NA,NA,TRBV5-6,TGTGCCAGCAGCTTGTGGGACCGAGGGACCAGGGACACTGAAGCTTTCTTT,CASSLWDRGTRDTEAFF
TRBJ2-7,many,TRBD1,TRBV20-1,TGCAGTGCTAGAGCGTACCCAGGACAGGGTTTGCGGGAGCAGTACTTC,CSARAYPGQGLREQYF
TRBJ1-2,NA,NA,TRBV6-1,TGTGCCAGCATGGCCAGAAACCGTCAGGGCTATGGCTACACCTTC,CASMARNRQGYGYTF
TRBJ1-4,NA,NA,TRBV12-3/TRBV12-4,TGTGCCAGCAGCACCCGGGGGCTCACTAATGAAAAACTGTTTTTT,CASSTRGLTNEKLFF
TRBJ2-7,NA,NA,TRBV20-1,TGCAGTGCTAGAGAGTCTGCCCGGGAGCAGTACTTC,CSARESAREQYF
TRBJ2-7,NA,TRBD1,TRBV20-1,TGCAGTGCTTCTGGACAGGGATCCTACGAGCAGTACTTC,CSASGQGSYEQYF
TRBJ2-2,many,NA,TRBV28,TGTGCCAGCAGGGCAGGGCTAGCTGGGTGGACCGGGGAGCTGTTTTTT,CASRAGLAGWTGELFF
TRBJ2-1,few,TRBD1,TRBV6-6,TGTGCCAGCAGTTACTCGATCTTGACAGGGGCCCTCTCGTACAATGAGCAGTTCTTC,CASSYSILTGALSYNEQFF
TRBJ1-1,many,NA,TRBV6-2/TRBV6-3,TGTGCCAGCCTCCGGGACGGAAACACTGAAGCTTTCTTT,CASLRDGNTEAFF
TRBJ1-3,many,NA,TRBV28,TGTGCCACCCAGAATTCTGGAAACACCATATATTTT,CATQNSGNTIYF
TRBJ2-7,NA,NA,TRBV11-2,TGTGCCGGCAGCTTACAGGGTCTGGAGCAGTACTTC,CAGSLQGLEQYF
TRBJ1-6,NA,NA,TRBV20-1,TGCAGTGCTAGAGTATCGCAGGGTAATTCACCCCTCCACTTT,CSARVSQGNSPLHF
TRBJ2-1,few,TRBD2,TRBV2,TGTGCCAGCAGTAGACTAGCGGGCCTCTTCAATGAGCAGTTCTTC,CASSRLAGLFNEQFF
TRBJ1-1,many,TRBD1,TRBV5-1,TGCGCCAGCAACGATCAGGGGGCTTGGAACACTGAAGCTTTCTTT,CASNDQGAWNTEAFF
TRBJ2-4,NA,NA,TRBV12-3/TRBV12-4,TGTGCCAGCAGTTTGACTCAACAGCTAGCCAAAAACATTCAGTACTTC,CASSLTQQLAKNIQYF
TRBJ1-3,many,NA,TRBV30,TGTAGCTGGGGGCGCGGAAACACCATATATTTT,CSWGRGNTIYF
TRBJ2-4,NA,NA,TRBV2,TGTGCCAGCAGGGCGAACGAAGAAAACATTCAGTACTTC,CASRANEENIQYF
TRBJ2-7,NA,NA,TRBV14,TGTGCCAGCAGCCAAACAGGGATCTACGAGCAGTACTTC,CASSQTGIYEQYF
TRBJ2-5,many,TRBD2,TRBV3-1,TGTGCCAGCAGCCAAGTCGGACTAGCGGGACCTCAAGAGACCCAGTACTTC,CASSQVGLAGPQETQYF
TRBJ2-3,NA,NA,TRBV7-8,TGTGCCAGCAGCTTAGGTCTAGCGCTTAGCACAGATACGCAGTATTTT,CASSLGLALSTDTQYF
TRBJ1-5,few,NA,TRBV4-1,TGCGCCAGCAGCCAAGATCCCAACTCGGGTGCGCTCAATCAGCCCCAGCATTTT,CASSQDPNSGALNQPQHF
TRBJ2-7,few,NA,TRBV7-8,TGTGCCAGCAGCTACGCTGTGAGATACGAGCAGTACTTC,CASSYAVRYEQYF
TRBJ1-4,NA,NA,TRBV7-6,TGTGCCAGCAGCCTAACAGGGTTGGGTGAAAAACTGTTTTTT,CASSLTGLGEKLFF
TRBJ1-4,few,NA,TRBV11-2,TGTGCCAGCAGGTCGTGGACAGAGGATGAAAAACTGTTTTTT,CASRSWTEDEKLFF
TRBJ1-2,many,TRBD1,TRBV10-3,TGTGCCATGGCGACGGACAGGGGTTATGGCTACACCTTC,CAMATDRGYGYTF
TRBJ2-5,many,NA,TRBV29-1,TGCAGCGTGCGACTAGGGCAAGAGACCCAGTACTTC,CSVRLGQETQYF
TRBJ2-2,many,NA,TRBV20-1,TGCAGTGCTAGAGAGTCCAGGGGTCGTATAATGAACACCGGGGAGCTGTTTTTT,CSARESRGRIMNTGELFF
TRBJ2-3,many,NA,TRBV27,TGTGCCAGCAGTTTCCAGGCGATCACAGATACGCAGTATTTT,CASSFQAITDTQYF
TRBJ2-2,NA,NA,TRBV10-1,TGCGCCAGCAGTGACAGCGGGCAGATAACCGGGGAGCTGTTTTTT,CASSDSGQITGELFF
TRBJ1-1,NA,TRBD1,TRBV15,TGTGCCACCAGGCCCGACAGGGGGATGAACACTGAAGCTTTCTTT,CATRPDRGMNTEAFF
TRBJ2-5,many,NA,TRBV20-1,TGCAGTGCTAGTGCTCAAGAGACCCAGTACTTC,CSASAQETQYF
TRBJ2-3,NA,TRBD2,TRBV24-1,TGTGCCACCAGTCTAGCGGGGGGATCGGCAGATACGCAGTATTTT,CATSLAGGSADTQYF
TRBJ1-4,many,NA,TRBV5-1,TGCGCCAGCAGCCTTAACCCCCCAGAGTCTAATGAAAAACTGTTTTTT,CASSLNPPESNEKLFF
TRBJ2-4,NA,NA,TRBV6-1,TGTGCCAGCAAATTAGAGATAGCCAAAAACATTCAGTACTTC,CASKLEIAKNIQYF
TRBJ2-1,many,TRBD2,TRBV7-2,TGTGCCAGCACCATCCCCCATGGAGCGGGGGAGCAGTTCTTC,CASTIPHGAGEQFF
TRBJ2-3,many,NA,TRBV20-1,TGCAGTGCTCGGACATCCCTCTCTAGCACAGATACGCAGTATTTT,CSARTSLSSTDTQYF
TRBJ2-5,many,NA,TRBV20-1,TGCAGTGCTATCGATCTAGCCCGCCAAGAGACCCAGTACTTC,CSAIDLARQETQYF
TRBJ1-1,many,NA,TRBV6-1,TGTGCCAGCATGAACACTGAAGCTTTCTTT,CASMNTEAFF
TRBJ1-2,NA,TRBD1,TRBV12-3/TRBV12-4,TGTGCCAGCAGTGAGGACAGGGGACGTGGCTACACCTTC,CASSEDRGRGYTF
TRBJ1-1,many,NA,TRBV30,TGTGCCTGGAGTGACAGGGTAGGGACTGAAGCTTTCTTT,CAWSDRVGTEAFF
TRBJ1-2,NA,NA,TRBV5-1,TGCGCCAGCAGCCTCGGACACAATACTAACTATGGCTACACCTTC,CASSLGHNTNYGYTF
TRBJ1-1,many,NA,TRBV27,TGTGCCAGCAGTCAAAGGGTTGGGGGGACTGAAGCTTTCTTT,CASSQRVGGTEAFF
TRBJ2-7,many,NA,TRBV15,TGTGCCACCAGCAGAGATAGGGTGACTAGTAACGAGCAGTACTTC,CATSRDRVTSNEQYF
TRBJ1-6,NA,NA,TRBV20-1,TGCAGTGCCATTGCCCGTTCCCCGGGACCCTCAGGTGTCCACTCACCCCTCCACTTT,CSAIARSPGPSGVHSPLHF
TRBJ2-3,many,NA,TRBV20-1,TGCAGTGCTAGTCTAGCGATAGATACGCAGTATTTT,CSASLAIDTQYF
TRBJ2-7,NA,TRBD2,TRBV7-9,TGTGCCAGCAGCTGGACTAGCGGGGGGGCCTACGAGCAGTACTTC,CASSWTSGGAYEQYF
TRBJ2-1,NA,TRBD1,TRBV19,TGTGCCAGTAGCCCGGTAGTGCGACAGGGGACCTTAAATGAGCAGTTCTTC,CASSPVVRQGTLNEQFF
TRBJ1-2,NA,NA,TRBV20-1,TGCAGTGCTAGAGATCGTCGACTGGTCTATGGCTACACCTTC,CSARDRRLVYGYTF